Included here is one T cell receptor beta chain sequence, with context. The sample belongs to a study of CXCR3-negative and CXCR3-positive naive CD8 T cells. The libraries of TRB cDNA were constructed through 5' RACE using UMI labels. TCRdb re-called the 5' RACE reads and catalogs CDR3 proteins one per entry, DNA excluded. This repertoire includes over 100,000 distinct CDR3 sequences. CDR1 DFQATT and CDR2 SNEGSKA come from the germline V gene (reference sequence). This CDR3 region has 14 residues. The rearrangement uses TRBV20-1 and TRBJ2-1. The specimen sequenced was naive CXCR3- CD8+ T cells from blood. Regarding subset: CD45RO-CCR7+CD27+CD95- naive CD8+ T cells lacking CXCR3 (TNR3-). The source of this sequence is a human donor in good health. Some clones in this sample may be carry-over from other donors' samples. The CDR3 region is CSASGESSYNEQFF.